These 17 T cell receptor beta chains originate from one sample sequenced in a study of shared clonotypes between healthy human individuals. Profiled with immunoSEQ multiplex PCR; TCRdb holds only in-frame clones, not every one. This table has 1.4 million or so clones, approximately 98.5% appearing once. The sample comprised naive CD4+ T cells sorted from blood. Subset reported: CD45RA+ positively selected. These receptors originate from a man younger than 45 in good health.

This clone was detected only once. J is TRBJ2-5 and V is TRBV29-1; tentative D call: TRBD2 (6 bases). V lost 6 bases and J lost 5, with 25 bases in between. Germline assignment: CDR1 SQVTM and CDR2 ANQGSEA. This CDR3 has 16 residues. The CDR3, as DNA: TGCAGCGTCTTTGGCGGGGTACGAATCCCGGGGGAGACCCAGTACTTC. Protein: CSVFGGVRIPGETQYF.

V gene TRBV5-4 combines with J gene TRBJ2-7; TRBD2 matches at 7 bases. The junction had 11 bases not matched to a gene; V was cut back by 4 bases and J by 7 bases. Germline loops: CDR1 SGHNT, CDR2 YYREEE (reference sequence). The CDR3 is 14 residues long. The CDR3 DNA reads TGTGCCAGCAGCCTGGGAGGGAGCCAAGGAGAGCAGTACTTC. Its translation is CASSLGGSQGEQYF.

V usage is TRBV4-3 and J usage is TRBJ2-1; 11 bases agree with TRBD1. This CDR3 is 15 amino acids long. The junction had 2 bases not matched to a gene; V was cut back by 0 bases and J by 7 bases. Germline-derived CDR1 and CDR2 are LGHNA and YSLEER. The CDR3: CASSQDGQGANEQFF. CDR3 coding DNA: TGCGCCAGCAGCCAAGACGGACAGGGGGCGAATGAGCAGTTCTTC.

V gene TRBV28 combines with J gene TRBJ2-3, with D possibly matching TRBD1 (8 bases). Germline assignment: CDR1 MDHEN and CDR2 SYDVKM. V lost 6 bases and J lost 3, with 16 bases in between. The CDR3 totals 15 residues. The DNA for the CDR3 is TGTGCCAGCAGGTTAGGACAGGGAGGGACAGATACGCAGTATTTT. It codes for CASRLGQGGTDTQYF.

Here the CDR3 DNA reads TGTGCCATCAGTGCGCTAGGAGACAATGAGCAGTTCTTC. Translating gives CAISALGDNEQFF. The genes are TRBV10-3 and TRBJ2-1, with D uncertain. Germline lookup yields CDR1 ENHRY and CDR2 SYGVKD. The CDR3 has 13 residues. Trimming shortened V by 4 bases and J by 5 bases, and 9 bases separated the two germline ends.

The chain is built from TRBV7-2 and TRBJ1-5, with 11 bases fitting TRBD1. With V trimmed by 5 bases and J by 2 bases, 5 bases remained unmatched. The CDR3 has 16 amino acids. Germline loops: CDR1 SGHTA, CDR2 FQGNSA. CDR3 protein: CASSRRTGGRNQPQHF. Written as DNA, the CDR3 is TGTGCCAGCAGCCGGCGGACAGGGGGCCGCAATCAGCCCCAGCATTTT.

The V call is TRBV29-1, the J call TRBJ1-2; weak D call: TRBD1 (6 bases). The CDR3 totals 16 residues. Germline CDR1 SQVTM, CDR2 ANQGSEA. The ends were cut back, 2 bases at V and 8 bases at J, with 24 bases in the middle. This CDR3 is CSVERILGGVLGGYTF. The CDR3 DNA reads TGCAGCGTTGAAAGGATCTTAGGGGGAGTGCTAGGAGGCTACACCTTC.

The chain is built from TRBV5-1 and TRBJ2-7; 11 bases align to TRBD1. The CDR3 contains 14 residues. The germline V gene encodes CDR1 SGHRS and CDR2 YFSETQ. The V gene end was trimmed by 5 bases and the J gene end by 1 base; junction bases not matched to a gene: 2. CDR3 nucleotides: TGCGCCAGCAGGGGACAGGGGGATTCCTACGAGCAGTACTTC. The encoded protein is CASRGQGDSYEQYF.

Remarks on this clone: The sample holds other DNA sequences that translate to the same CDR3. V usage is TRBV7-8 and J usage is TRBJ2-7; 12 bases map to TRBD2. The CDR3 contains 15 residues. The V and J ends lost 5 bases and 1 base, in that order; junction bases with no gene match: 3. CDR1 is SGHVS, CDR2 FQNEAQ, per germline. For the CDR3, the DNA is TGTGCCAGCAGCCTAGGACTAGCGGGATCCTACGAGCAGTACTTC. It codes for CASSLGLAGSYEQYF.

The rearrangement uses TRBV7-2 and TRBJ1-1, with D hard to call. Trimming shortened V by 2 bases and J by 1 base, and 8 bases separated the two germline ends. The CDR3 consists of 14 residues. Germline CDR1 SGHTA, CDR2 FQGNSA. CDR3 bases: TGTGCCAGCAGCTTAAGCGTGGCGAACACTGAAGCTTTCTTT. The encoded protein is CASSLSVANTEAFF.

This chain links TRBV6-4 with TRBJ1-3; D call uncertain. The CDR3 runs 17 residues. The ends were cut back, 5 bases at V and 2 bases at J, with 19 bases in the middle. Germline V gives CDR1 MRHNA, CDR2 SNTAGT. In nucleotides, the CDR3 is TGTGCCAGCAGTCGGGCAGTACGGGTTTCGACTGGAAACACCATATATTTT. It specifies CASSRAVRVSTGNTIYF.

V is TRBV19 and J is TRBJ2-2; TRBD2 agrees at 12 bases. The germline CDR1 and CDR2 sequences are LNHDA and SQIVND (reference sequence). The CDR3 covers 17 residues. V gave up 9 bases and J gave up 5 bases; unmatched junction bases: 13. The CDR3 sequence is CASNRGLAGKQTGELFF. Written as DNA, the CDR3 is TGTGCCAGCAACCGAGGACTAGCGGGAAAGCAAACCGGGGAGCTGTTTTTT. The full variable domain, rest sourced from reference TRBV19 and TRBJ2-2, is DGGITQSPKYLFRKEGQNVTLSCEQNLNHDAMYWYRQDPGQGLRLIYYSQIVNDFQKGDIAEGYSVSREKKESFPLTVTSAQKNPTAFYLCASNRGLAGKQTGELFFGEGSRLTVL.

This chain connects TRBV5-6 to TRBJ2-1; 12 nucleotides agree with TRBD2. The V gene's germline CDR1 is SGHDT and CDR2 YYEEEE. The CDR3 consists of 15 residues. The V segment lost 4 bases and the J segment 5 bases; nucleotides outside the gene matches: 4. CDR3: CASSVTSGSNNEQFF. CDR3 DNA sequence: TGTGCCAGCAGCGTGACTAGCGGGAGCAACAATGAGCAGTTCTTC.

As DNA, the CDR3 is TGTGCCAGCAGGCCGCAGGGTTTCGGTGAAAAACTGTTTTTT. The encoded protein is CASRPQGFGEKLFF. This sequence joins TRBV7-2 and TRBJ1-4; the D gene is possibly TRBD1 (5 bases). CDR1 and CDR2 (germline): SGHTA, FQGNSA. CDR3 length: 14 amino acids. V was trimmed by 6 bases and J by 7 bases, leaving 15 bases between them.

The chain has TRBV28 and TRBJ2-2; maybe TRBD1 (5 bases). Trimming removed 1 base at V and 0 bases at J, with 9 bases between. Looked up from germline, CDR1 is MDHEN and CDR2 is SYDVKM. The CDR3 runs 16 residues. The CDR3 protein is CASSLLVTANTGELFF. As DNA, the CDR3 is TGTGCCAGCAGTTTATTGGTGACAGCGAACACCGGGGAGCTGTTTTTT.

The chain couples TRBV7-4 to TRBJ2-7; 11 nucleotides line up with TRBD2. Looked up from germline, CDR1 is SGHVT and CDR2 is SQSDAQ. This CDR3 has 19 amino acids. The ends lost 2 bases at V and 4 bases at J; junction bases unmatched: 16. The CDR3, as DNA: TGTGCCAGCAGCTTACATGGCCTAGCGGGAGGTGGGGCCAAATACGAGCAGTACTTC. This codes for CASSLHGLAGGGAKYEQYF.

The chain couples TRBV6-5 to TRBJ1-1, with 8 bases aligning to TRBD1. CDR3 length: 15 residues. CDR1 and CDR2 from the germline V gene are MNHEY and SVGAGI. Trimming removed 5 bases from V and 1 base from J; junction bases left unmatched: 6. The CDR3 bases are TGTGCCAGCAGTCAGTCAGGGGGCTGGAACACTGAAGCTTTCTTT. Translated: CASSQSGGWNTEAFF.